The 24 T cell receptor beta chains reported below all come from one sample, sequenced in a study of OX40 agonist ivuxolimab in advanced cancers. Here immunoSEQ multiplex PCR was the method, and the copy in TCRdb shows in-frame clones only, minus some. The sample holds about 45,000 clones, 89% seen once. Here the sequenced sample was CD4+ or CD8+ T cells sorted from blood, taken in a trial of the OX40 agonist ivuxolimab. These receptors came from an adult with an advanced solid tumor such as melanoma, head and neck, liver or kidney cancer.

In its sample, this clone is medium-sized. The genes are TRBV5-4 and TRBJ1-2; D is perhaps TRBD1 (6 bases). The germline V gene encodes CDR1 SGHNT and CDR2 YYREEE (reference sequence). The CDR3 has 17 amino acids. The germline V and J ends were trimmed by 3 bases and 2 bases, with 20 bases remaining between them. CDR3 sequence reads: CASSSGQGSRINYGYTF. For the CDR3, the DNA is TGTGCCAGCAGCTCGGGACAAGGGTCAAGGATCAACTATGGCTACACCTTC.

The chain uses TRBV15 and TRBJ2-1, with 9 bases that match TRBD2. The CDR3 is 16 amino acids. V trimming: 1 base; J trimming: 6 bases; junction bases outside the gene matches: 7. Germline assignment: CDR1 LNHNV and CDR2 YYDKDF (reference sequence). DNA for the CDR3: TGTGCCACCAGCAGAGTCTGGCGGGAGGGTACCAATGAGCAGTTCTTC. Translated: CATSRVWREGTNEQFF.

The CDR3 sequence is CASSLGSGEQYF. The CDR3 DNA is TGTGCCAGCAGCTTGGGGTCTGGGGAGCAGTACTTC. The J gene is TRBJ2-7, the V gene TRBV5-4; unclear D gene. This CDR3 spans 12 amino acids. V was shortened by 0 bases and J by 7 bases, with 8 bases between the two germline ends. In germline, CDR1 is SGHNT, CDR2 YYREEE (reference sequence).

The chain recombines TRBV7-9 with TRBJ1-3, with D perhaps TRBD1 (5 bases). Germline V lookup: CDR1 SEHNR, CDR2 FQNEAQ (reference sequence). V lost 6 bases and J 0 bases, leaving 15 bases between the germline ends. CDR3 size: 16 residues. This chain's CDR3 is CASRPNTGSSGNTIYF. CDR3 DNA: TGTGCCAGCAGACCAAACACAGGAAGCTCTGGAAACACCATATATTTT. The full variable domain, its missing parts supplied by reference TRBV7-9 and TRBJ1-3, is DTGVSQNPRHKITKRGQNVTFRCDPISEHNRLYWYRQTLGQGPEFLTYFQNEAQLEKSRLLSDRFSAERPKGSFSTLEIQRTEQGDSAMYLCASRPNTGSSGNTIYFGEGSWLTVV.

The chain carries TRBV5-1 and TRBJ1-2, with TRBD1 matching 7 bases. V was pared by 4 bases and J by 0 bases, with 15 bases of the junction left unmatched. This CDR3 is built from 18 residues. CDR1 is SGHRS and CDR2 is YFSETQ in the germline V gene. The CDR3 reads CASSLGGVRTGSNYGYTF. DNA for the CDR3: TGCGCCAGCAGCCTTGGGGGGGTCAGGACAGGATCTAACTATGGCTACACCTTC.

The chain carries TRBV9 and TRBJ2-7; no reliable D call. CDR1 SGDLS and CDR2 YYNGEE come from the germline V gene. Trimming shortened V by 4 bases and J by 5 bases, and 13 bases separated the two germline ends. There are 13 residues in the CDR3. CDR3 region: CASSLDLLDEQYF. DNA of the CDR3: TGTGCCAGCAGCCTGGACCTCCTCGACGAGCAGTACTTC.

The V and J genes are TRBV18 and TRBJ2-2; no reliable D call. The CDR3 loop spans 11 amino acids. Per the germline V gene, CDR1 is KGHSH and CDR2 is LQKENI. Trimming stripped 5 bases from V and 2 bases from J, with 0 bases between. CDR3 in DNA: TGTGCCAGCTCAAACACCGGGGAGCTGTTTTTT. It codes for CASSNTGELFF.

In this sample, this clone turned up once. V gene TRBV14 combines with J gene TRBJ2-1, with D possibly being TRBD2 (6 bases). The V gene lost 2 bases and the J gene lost 6 bases, with 8 bases spanning the gap. The CDR3 runs to 13 residues. Germline-derived CDR1 and CDR2 are SGHDN and FVKESK. The CDR3 loop reads CASSQLASNEQFF. CDR3 DNA sequence: TGTGCCAGCAGCCAACTAGCGAGCAATGAGCAGTTCTTC.

The table lists this clone with a few counts. The rearrangement joins TRBV7-9 to TRBJ1-2; D unclear. The CDR3 length is 11 residues. Trimming took 7 bases from V and 3 from J, leaving 6 bases between them. Germline CDR1 SEHNR, CDR2 FQNEAQ (reference sequence). The CDR3, as DNA: TGTGCCAGCAACCTATACTATGGCTACACCTTC. This translates into CASNLYYGYTF.

The table lists this clone with a few counts. This chain joins TRBV7-6 and TRBJ1-1; D unresolved. The germline V and J ends were trimmed by 5 bases and 4 bases, with 14 bases remaining between them. The CDR3 is made up of 14 amino acids. Germline V CDR1 and CDR2: SGHVS, FNYEAQ. In nucleotides, the CDR3 is TGTGCCAGCAGCCCGGGTCTGGGGAGCACTGAAGCTTTCTTT. Its protein is CASSPGLGSTEAFF.

This chain links TRBV4-2 with TRBJ2-5; TRBD2 matches 13 bases. CDR3 size: 15 residues. V was clipped by 4 bases and J by 5 bases; unmatched bases: 4. In germline, CDR1 is LGHNA, CDR2 YNFKEQ. CDR3 sequence reads: CASSPELAGGETQYF. The CDR3 coding sequence is TGTGCCAGCAGCCCGGAACTAGCGGGGGGGGAGACCCAGTACTTC.

The chain couples TRBV2 to TRBJ1-2; D not resolved. CDR3 length: 14 amino acids. Looked up from germline, CDR1 is SNHLY and CDR2 is FYNNEI. Between the trimmed V and J ends, which lost 4 bases and 3 bases, there was a span of 12 bases. The CDR3 region has the DNA TGTGCCAGCAGTGGGGTCGGGCGTTACTATGGCTACACCTTC. It translates to CASSGVGRYYGYTF.

The chain couples TRBV27 to TRBJ2-5; D uncertain. Trimming removed 5 bases at V and 0 bases at J, with 4 bases between. Germline V gene data show CDR1 as MNHEY and CDR2 as SMNVEV (reference sequence). The CDR3 runs 12 residues. The CDR3 spells CASSADQETQYF. The CDR3 DNA is TGTGCCAGCAGTGCCGACCAAGAGACCCAGTACTTC.

The chain joins TRBV1 to TRBJ1-2; TRBD1, as called in the table, went unchecked against the DNA. TRBV1 represents a pseudogene. The CDR3 spans 16 residues. As DNA, the CDR3 is TGCACCAGCAGCCCCCGCCCGGGACAGGGGAACTATGGCTACACCTTC. It yields the protein CTSSPRPGQGNYGYTF.

The rearrangement uses TRBV2 and TRBJ2-7; a weak D match, TRBD1 (6 bases). V was trimmed by 0 bases and J by 0 bases, leaving 12 bases between them. From germline, CDR1 is SNHLY and CDR2 FYNNEI. The CDR3 loop spans 16 amino acids. The CDR3 DNA is TGTGCCAGCAGTGAAGCGTGGGGGCTCCACTCCTACGAGCAGTACTTC. Protein sequence: CASSEAWGLHSYEQYF.

The rearrangement links TRBV19 to TRBJ2-1; the D call may be TRBD1 or TRBD2 (5 bases each). Per the germline V gene, CDR1 is LNHDA and CDR2 is SQIVND (reference sequence). This CDR3 has 15 amino acids. Trimming shortened V by 7 bases and J by 3 bases, and 16 bases separated the two germline ends. The CDR3 loop reads CASNPGPIDYNEQFF. In nucleotides, the CDR3 is TGTGCCAGTAACCCGGGACCTATTGACTACAATGAGCAGTTCTTC.

The rearrangement links TRBV7-9 to TRBJ1-3; possibly TRBD1 for D (5 bases). Trimming shortened V by 2 bases and J by 4 bases, and 18 bases separated the two germline ends. This CDR3 spans 17 amino acids. Germline loops: CDR1 SEHNR, CDR2 FQNEAQ (reference sequence). The CDR3 spells CASSLPPGGEGGNTIYF. DNA for the CDR3: TGTGCCAGCAGCTTACCTCCAGGAGGGGAGGGCGGAAACACCATATATTTT.

The gene calls are TRBV5-1 and TRBJ2-3, with 7 bases aligning to TRBD2. Trimming at V came to 3 bases and at J to 0 bases, leaving 7 bases not matched to a gene. There are 16 residues in the CDR3. CDR1 and CDR2 (germline): SGHRS, YFSETQ. This CDR3 is CASSSALAASTDTQYF. CDR3 nucleotide sequence: TGCGCCAGCAGCTCCGCTCTAGCGGCTAGCACAGATACGCAGTATTTT.

This chain uses TRBV6-1 with TRBJ1-3; unclear D gene. The CDR3 runs to 15 residues. Germline CDR1 reads MNHNS; CDR2 reads SASEGT. The ends were cut back, 7 bases at V and 0 bases at J, with 13 bases in the middle. This CDR3 is CASTLAVSSGNTIYF. CDR3 DNA: TGTGCCAGCACCCTCGCCGTCTCCTCTGGAAACACCATATATTTT.

The chain combines TRBV5-1 with TRBJ2-7; TRBD2 matches at 9 bases. In germline, CDR1 is SGHRS, CDR2 YFSETQ. The CDR3 extends over 17 amino acids. The V and J ends lost 4 bases and 6 bases, in that order; junction bases with no gene match: 17. This CDR3 reads CASSARRVSGGMGEQYF. DNA of the CDR3: TGCGCCAGCAGCGCCCGCCGTGTGAGCGGGGGGATGGGCGAGCAGTACTTC.

This clone was seen once. The V and J genes are TRBV6-5 and TRBJ2-5; D gene unclear. The germline V gene has CDR1 MNHEY and CDR2 SVGAGI. The CDR3 is 11 residues long. V dropped 4 bases and J dropped 4 bases, with 4 bases sitting between them. Here the CDR3 reads CASSSGETQYF. The CDR3 DNA follows: TGTGCCAGCAGTTCGGGAGAGACCCAGTACTTC.

The chain links TRBV2 to TRBJ2-7; no firm D call. The V end was cut by 7 bases, the J end by 0 bases, with 7 bases between. The germline V gene has CDR1 SNHLY and CDR2 FYNNEI. This CDR3 has 12 residues. The CDR3 DNA reads TGTGCCAGCATTCCGGGCTCCTACGAGCAGTACTTC. Translated: CASIPGSYEQYF.

The rearrangement uses TRBV6-5 and TRBJ2-1, with D perhaps TRBD2 (7 bases). Germline assignment: CDR1 MNHEY and CDR2 SVGAGI. V lost 7 bases and J 2 bases, leaving 12 bases between the germline ends. This CDR3 contains 14 residues. The CDR3 here is CASTTGGPYNEQFF. The DNA for the CDR3 is TGTGCCAGCACCACGGGGGGCCCCTACAATGAGCAGTTCTTC.

The chain uses TRBV10-3 and TRBJ1-2; the D is unclear. The CDR3 spans 16 residues. V shed 0 bases and J shed 4 bases, with 15 bases lying between them. Germline V gene sequence: CDR1 ENHRY, CDR2 SYGVKD. The CDR3 DNA follows: TGTGCCATCAGTGAGTCGGTGGGGTCACAGCGCTATGGCTACACCTTC. It is translated as CAISESVGSQRYGYTF.